This T cell receptor beta chain was found in a study of T cell responses to AZD1222 COVID-19 vaccine. Details on this clone: Its antigen is still unknown.

Losses at the gene ends were 7 bases for V and 2 bases for J; bases not matched to a gene: 9. CDR1 and CDR2 (germline): SGHTA, FQGNSA. The CDR3 length is 15 residues. General observations from the study: Seropositive AZD1222 recipients at baseline numbered only five to seven. Samples come after the peak T cell response, not at day 14. Females made up more of the donors, who were largely white British, and clonal diversity may have come out too low.

This table comes from immunoSEQ multiplex PCR, and its TCRdb copy is limited to in-frame clones, with some not included. Of some 150,000 clones in the sample, more than 70% were seen once. The specimen comprised peripheral blood, sampled on day 0 of MenACWY control vaccination. The chain has TRBV7-2 and TRBJ2-3, with 7 bases matching TRBD1. This sequence was found in an adult in good health. The CDR3 DNA is TGTGCCAGCAACCTGGCAGGGGGATTCACAGATACGCAGTATTTT. This translates into CASNLAGGFTDTQYF.